In its sample, the clone carrying this TCR beta chain was seen a few times. The antigen is not known. CDR3 length: 14 amino acids. Trimming cost V 6 bases and J 4 bases, with 19 bases left between them. Germline CDR1 reads SQVTM; CDR2 reads ANQGSEA. MiXCR was run by TCRdb on the 5' RACE reads, yielding one entry per CDR3 protein. The table shows some 390,000 distinct CDR3 sequences, with around 20% occurring only once. The source of the sample is a study of T cells after yellow fever vaccination. Study overall: It was SMART-Seq v4 Ultra Low Input that prepared the fractions with low cell numbers. Study-wide findings and caveats: Researchers report a weaker secondary response that nonetheless peaked faster, day 5 versus 15.

The V gene is TRBV29-1, the J gene TRBJ2-7; D is unresolved. The receptor comes from a man between 18 and 35 years old who received the YFV17D yellow fever vaccine. The material was PBMCs, obtained before the yellow fever booster vaccination. In DNA, the CDR3 is TGCAGCGTGGCCGTGTGGACGGATTTTTACGAGCAGTACTTC. Its translation: CSVAVWTDFYEQYF.